The 5 T cell receptor beta chains in this list originate from one sample, sequenced in a study of cytomegalovirus exposure and HLA in healthy donors (dated 2017 in TCRdb). To prepare the library, the immunoSEQ multiplex PCR assay was applied. For the multiplex PCR, a mixture combining 60 forward primers for TCR Vbeta segments and 13 reverse primers for TCR Jbeta segments was used. The table comes from immuneACCESS by way of TCRdb, which keeps in-frame sequences with V and J called. Part of the clones is missing from these tables; in studies checked, under half for an unresolved V gene and the rest for unknown reasons. The sample's clone listing holds about 140,000 clones. The ten largest make up 2.2% of the sample. Sequenced: PBMCs. These receptor sequences come from a woman under 30 in good health and CMV-seronegative.

The chain employs TRBV7-8 and TRBJ2-2, with 9 bases lining up with TRBD2. The CDR3 is 15 amino acids. J lost 1 base, V lost 6 bases, and 3 bases had no gene match. Germline V gives CDR1 SGHVS, CDR2 FQNEAQ. The DNA of the CDR3 is TGTGCCAGCAGATTGACTAGCGGGAACACCGGGGAGCTGTTTTTT. Translated: CASRLTSGNTGELFF.

A remark on this clone: This sample also contains other DNA sequences that code for the same CDR3. The rearrangement joins TRBV7-9 to TRBJ2-4; TRBD2 matches at 13 bases. Germline CDR1 and CDR2: SEHNR and FQNEAQ (reference sequence). The CDR3 length is 15 residues. The V segment lost 5 bases and the J segment 4 bases; nucleotides outside the gene matches: 2. CDR3 sequence (DNA): TGTGCCAGCAGCCGGGGACTAGCGGGGAAAAACATTCAGTACTTC. It is translated as CASSRGLAGKNIQYF.

The chain joins TRBV4-2 to TRBJ2-7; 7 nucleotides match TRBD2. The CDR3 runs 17 residues. CDR1 is LGHNA, CDR2 YNFKEQ, per germline. Trimming at V came to 0 bases and at J to 0 bases, leaving 8 bases not matched to a gene. The CDR3 sequence is CASSQDSLASGSYEQYF. The CDR3 coding sequence is TGTGCCAGCAGCCAAGATAGTTTGGCTAGCGGCTCCTACGAGCAGTACTTC.

V and J are TRBV10-3 and TRBJ2-1; 8 bases are a match to TRBD2. The CDR3 is 15 residues long. The V and J ends lost 8 bases and 6 bases, in that order; junction bases with no gene match: 12. CDR1 and CDR2 from the germline V gene are ENHRY and SYGVKD. The CDR3 bases are TGTGCCATCGCACCGAGCGGGAGCGAGAGCAATGAGCAGTTCTTC. Translating gives CAIAPSGSESNEQFF.

The V call is TRBV2, the J call TRBJ2-2; D ambiguous. The CDR3 is 14 residues long. The germline V gene encodes CDR1 SNHLY and CDR2 FYNNEI. V was shortened by 7 bases and J by 8 bases, with 17 bases between the two germline ends. In nucleotides, the CDR3 is TGTGCCAGCACCAAATACTCTCTTTCGGGGGAGCTGTTTTTT. As protein: CASTKYSLSGELFF.